The 10 T cell receptor beta chains presented below share a single source sample, sequenced in a study of identical twins. Each CDR3 protein gets one entry after TCRdb re-called the 5' RACE reads with MiXCR. The sample yields 450,000 or so distinct CDR3 sequences, roughly 26% seen once. Another study also made use of these data, one on T cells expressing NK-cell markers.

The specimen was CD4+ T cells sorted from blood. Every receptor here comes from a woman aged 18-29 years in good health.

This clonotype was seen ten or more times. V is TRBV29-1 and J is TRBJ2-7, with 9 bases matching TRBD1. Germline V gene data show CDR1 as SQVTM and CDR2 as ANQGSEA. This CDR3 is built from 12 residues. V was clipped by 6 bases and J by 2 bases; unmatched bases: 2. The chain's CDR3 is CSVGTGTYEQYF. The CDR3, as DNA: TGCAGCGTGGGGACAGGGACCTACGAGCAGTACTTC.

This clonotype showed up just a few times. The chain is built from TRBV16 and TRBJ1-3; D is unclear. CDR1 is KGHSY, CDR2 FQNENV, per germline. V shed 0 bases and J shed 4 bases, with 10 bases lying between them. CDR3 size: 15 residues. CDR3 sequence: CASSQSIRSGNTIYF. DNA for the CDR3: TGTGCCAGCAGCCAATCGATCCGTTCCGGAAACACCATATATTTT.

The chain is built from TRBV9 and TRBJ2-7, with 8 bases matching TRBD1. The CDR3 loop spans 15 amino acids. Looked up from germline, CDR1 is SGDLS and CDR2 is YYNGEE. J lost 6 bases, V lost 1 base, and 9 bases had no gene match. This CDR3 is CASSVTGQGIVEQYF. In nucleotides, the CDR3 is TGTGCCAGCAGCGTAACCGGACAGGGTATAGTCGAGCAGTACTTC.

This clonotype was found a few times. The chain recombines TRBV6-4 with TRBJ1-2; 8 nucleotides line up with TRBD1. The CDR3 is 15 amino acids. Germline trimming cut 4 bases from V and 5 bases from J; bases unmatched to any gene: 9. In germline, CDR1 is MRHNA, CDR2 SNTAGT. The CDR3 bases are TGTGCCAGCAGTGTAATGGCAGGGGGCGGATATGGCTACACCTTC. Translated, it gives CASSVMAGGGYGYTF.

This clonotype was seen a handful of times. This chain uses TRBV6-1 with TRBJ2-4; D possibly matches TRBD1 or TRBD2 (5 bases each). Germline V lookup: CDR1 MNHNS, CDR2 SASEGT. The CDR3 sequence is 14 residues long. V was clipped by 4 bases and J by 0 bases, with 7 bases between them. Here the CDR3 DNA reads TGTGCCAGCAGTGTGGGGACAGCCAAAAACATTCAGTACTTC. Translation gives CASSVGTAKNIQYF.

This clonotype has ten or more counts. The V call is TRBV5-1, the J call TRBJ2-5; weak D call: TRBD2 (5 bases). V was clipped by 0 bases and J by 1 base, with 7 bases between them. This CDR3 has 14 amino acids. CDR1 is SGHRS, CDR2 YFSETQ, per germline. CDR3 in amino acids: CASSLGGIQETQYF. The DNA for the CDR3 is TGCGCCAGCAGCTTGGGAGGGATCCAAGAGACCCAGTACTTC. Variable domain in full (rest from reference TRBV5-1 and TRBJ2-5): KAGVTQTPRYLIKTRGQQVTLSCSPISGHRSVSWYQQTPGQGLQFLFEYFSETQRNKGNFPGRFSGRQFSNSRSEMNVSTLELGDSALYLCASSLGGIQETQYFGPGTRLLVL.

The chain combines TRBV6-2 or TRBV6-3 with TRBJ1-1; unclear D gene. V was trimmed by 2 bases and J by 8 bases, leaving 12 bases between them. Per germline, CDR1 MNHEY and CDR2 SVGEGT. The CDR3 totals 13 residues. The CDR3 region is CASSYIDIQEAFF. DNA of the CDR3: TGTGCCAGCAGTTACATTGATATTCAGGAAGCTTTCTTT.

This sequence joins TRBV20-1 and TRBJ2-1, with D unresolved. The CDR3 totals 12 residues. V was pared by 6 bases and J by 3 bases, with 9 bases between. CDR1 is DFQATT, CDR2 SNEGSKA, per germline (reference sequence). CDR3 nucleotide sequence: TGCAGTGCCCTCCCGGTCTACAATGAGCAGTTCTTC. Amino acids: CSALPVYNEQFF.

The sample holds a few counts of this clonotype. The genes are TRBV3-1 and TRBJ1-6, with D possibly being TRBD1 (5 bases). Germline V CDR1 and CDR2: LGHDT, YNNKEL (reference sequence). The V and J ends lost 2 bases and 5 bases respectively, with 13 bases between them. The CDR3 runs 16 residues. CDR3: CASSQSPGRDNSPLHF. CDR3 in DNA: TGTGCCAGCAGCCAAAGTCCGGGACGGGATAATTCACCCCTCCACTTT.

This clonotype was picked up a small number of times. The rearrangement joins TRBV5-1 to TRBJ2-1; 9 bases match TRBD2. The CDR3 runs to 17 residues. Germline V gene data show CDR1 as SGHRS and CDR2 as YFSETQ. J gave up 10 bases and V 3 bases, and 17 bases lay outside the gene matches. The CDR3 here is CASSWLGGSGGRREQFF. CDR3 DNA: TGCGCCAGCAGCTGGTTGGGTGGTAGCGGGGGCCGGAGGGAGCAGTTCTTC.